The source of this T cell receptor (beta chain) is a study of blood T cell repertoires in COVID-19. Per the germline V gene, CDR1 is MGHDK and CDR2 is SYGVNS. Trimming shortened V by 3 bases and J by 1 base, and 9 bases separated the two germline ends. The CDR3 contains 14 residues. Authors' processing steps: How many nucleated cells were present was estimated from reference gene primer amplification. TCRdb's table, derived via immunoSEQ multiplex PCR, lists solely in-frame clones and lacks some. D and trimming were read from the DNA, whereas the V and J calls and clone size are those reported in that table. This sample has around 130,000 clones; over 70% occur once, and the top ten carry around 18%.

This TCR derives from an elderly man with acute or convalescent COVID-19. Sequencing used peripheral blood. The V call is TRBV25-1, the J call TRBJ2-5; D not resolved. CDR3 DNA: TGTGCCAGCAGTGATGGGCCACTCCAAGAGACCCAGTACTTC. It codes for CASSDGPLQETQYF.